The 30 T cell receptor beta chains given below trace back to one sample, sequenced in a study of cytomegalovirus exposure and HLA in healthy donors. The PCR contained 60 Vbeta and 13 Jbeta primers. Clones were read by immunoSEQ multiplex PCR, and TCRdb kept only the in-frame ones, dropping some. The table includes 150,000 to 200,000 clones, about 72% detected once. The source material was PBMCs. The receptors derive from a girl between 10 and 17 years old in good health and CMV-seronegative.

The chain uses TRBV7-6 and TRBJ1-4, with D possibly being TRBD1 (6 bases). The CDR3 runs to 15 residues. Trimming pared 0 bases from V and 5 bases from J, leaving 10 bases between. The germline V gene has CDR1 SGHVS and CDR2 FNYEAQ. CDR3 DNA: TGTGCCAGCAGCTTAGCGCCGGACAGAAATGAAAAACTGTTTTTT. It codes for CASSLAPDRNEKLFF.

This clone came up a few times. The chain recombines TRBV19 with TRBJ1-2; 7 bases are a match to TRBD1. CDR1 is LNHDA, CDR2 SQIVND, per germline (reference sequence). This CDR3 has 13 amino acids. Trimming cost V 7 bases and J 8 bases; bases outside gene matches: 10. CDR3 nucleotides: TGTGCCAGTACCCCAGACGGGACAGCAGGCTACACCTTC. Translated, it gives CASTPDGTAGYTF.

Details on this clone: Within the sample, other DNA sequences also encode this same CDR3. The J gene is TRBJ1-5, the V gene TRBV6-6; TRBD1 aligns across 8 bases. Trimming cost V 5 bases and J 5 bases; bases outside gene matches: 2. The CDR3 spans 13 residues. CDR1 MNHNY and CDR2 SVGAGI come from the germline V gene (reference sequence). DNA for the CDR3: TGTGCCAGCAGTGCACAGGGGGATCAGCCCCAGCATTTT. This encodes CASSAQGDQPQHF.

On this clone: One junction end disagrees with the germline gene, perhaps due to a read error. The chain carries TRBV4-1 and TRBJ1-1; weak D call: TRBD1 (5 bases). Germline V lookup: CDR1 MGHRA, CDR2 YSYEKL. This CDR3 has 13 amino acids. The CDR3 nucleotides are TGCGTCAGCAGCCAAGATCCCGCCAGGGCAGCTTTCTTT. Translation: CVSSQDPARAAFF.

CDR3 sequence (DNA): TGTGCCAGCAGCTTTCTGGACAGGGAAACTTCACCCCTCCACTTT. Its protein is CASSFLDRETSPLHF. The chain links TRBV7-8 to TRBJ1-6; TRBD1 agrees at 8 bases. CDR1 is SGHVS, CDR2 FQNEAQ, per germline. The trim removed 3 bases at V and 9 bases at J, leaving 7 bases unmatched. The CDR3 is made up of 15 amino acids.

DNA of the CDR3: TGTGCCAGCAGCCAAATTGAGGTAGGGGGTCTAAGGTCCGCTGAGCAGTTCTTC. Encoded protein: CASSQIEVGGLRSAEQFF. This rearrangement joins TRBV4-2 to TRBJ2-1; maybe TRBD1 (6 bases). Germline assignment: CDR1 LGHNA and CDR2 YNFKEQ. V lost 2 bases to trimming and J lost 9 bases, with 26 bases between them. The CDR3 is made up of 18 amino acids.

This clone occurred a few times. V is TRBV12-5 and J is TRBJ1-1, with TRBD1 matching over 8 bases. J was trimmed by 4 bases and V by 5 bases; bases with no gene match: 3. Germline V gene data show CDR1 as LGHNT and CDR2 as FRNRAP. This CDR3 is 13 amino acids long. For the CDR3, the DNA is TGTGCTAGTGGTCCAGGGGGCGGCACTGAAGCTTTCTTT. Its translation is CASGPGGGTEAFF.

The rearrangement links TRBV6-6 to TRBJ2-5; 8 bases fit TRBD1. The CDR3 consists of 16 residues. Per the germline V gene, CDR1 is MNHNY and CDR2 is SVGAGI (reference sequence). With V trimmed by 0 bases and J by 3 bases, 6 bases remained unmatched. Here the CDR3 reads CASSYSSRQGKETQYF. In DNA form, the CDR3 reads TGTGCCAGCAGTTACTCGAGCCGACAGGGGAAAGAGACCCAGTACTTC.

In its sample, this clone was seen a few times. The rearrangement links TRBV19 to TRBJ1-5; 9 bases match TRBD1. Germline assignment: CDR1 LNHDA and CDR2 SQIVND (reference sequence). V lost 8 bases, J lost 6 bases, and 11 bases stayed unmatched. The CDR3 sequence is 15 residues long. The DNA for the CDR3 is TGTGCCAGTCGGGGACAGGGTAATTTAGGTCAGCCCCAGCATTTT. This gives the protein CASRGQGNLGQPQHF.

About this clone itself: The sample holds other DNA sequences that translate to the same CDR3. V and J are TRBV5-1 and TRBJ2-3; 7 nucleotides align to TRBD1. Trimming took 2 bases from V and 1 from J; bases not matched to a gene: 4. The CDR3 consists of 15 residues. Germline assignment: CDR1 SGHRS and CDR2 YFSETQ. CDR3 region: CASSLRGLGTDTQYF. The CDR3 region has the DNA TGCGCCAGCAGCTTAAGGGGGCTTGGCACAGATACGCAGTATTTT.

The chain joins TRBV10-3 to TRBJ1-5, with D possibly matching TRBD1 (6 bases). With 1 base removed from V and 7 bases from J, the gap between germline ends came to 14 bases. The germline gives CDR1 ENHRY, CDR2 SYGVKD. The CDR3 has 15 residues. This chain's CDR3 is CAISEFGGGAQPQHF. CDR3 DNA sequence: TGTGCCATCAGTGAGTTTGGGGGGGGCGCACAGCCCCAGCATTTT.

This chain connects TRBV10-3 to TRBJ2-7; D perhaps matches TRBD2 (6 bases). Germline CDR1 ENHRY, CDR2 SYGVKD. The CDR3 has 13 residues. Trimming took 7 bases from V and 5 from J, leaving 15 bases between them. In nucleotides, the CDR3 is TGTGCCATCACCGGGGACCCGGGGGACGAGCAGTACTTC. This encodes CAITGDPGDEQYF.

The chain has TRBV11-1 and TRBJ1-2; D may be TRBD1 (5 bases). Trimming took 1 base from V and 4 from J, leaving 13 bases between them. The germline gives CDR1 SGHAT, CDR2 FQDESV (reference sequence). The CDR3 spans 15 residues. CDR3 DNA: TGTGCCAGCAGCTTAGAACGACAGCCGCCCTATGGCTACACCTTC. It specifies CASSLERQPPYGYTF.

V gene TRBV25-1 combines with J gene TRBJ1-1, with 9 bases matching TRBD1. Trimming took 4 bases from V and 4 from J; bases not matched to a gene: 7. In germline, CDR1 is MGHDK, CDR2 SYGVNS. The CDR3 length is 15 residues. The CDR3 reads CASSAQGALATEAFF. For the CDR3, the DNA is TGTGCCAGCAGTGCACAGGGGGCGCTGGCCACTGAAGCTTTCTTT.

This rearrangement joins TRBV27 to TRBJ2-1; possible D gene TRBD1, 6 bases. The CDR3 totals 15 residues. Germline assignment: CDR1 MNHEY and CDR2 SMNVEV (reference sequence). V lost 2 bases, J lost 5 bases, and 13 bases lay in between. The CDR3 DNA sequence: TGTGCCAGCAGTTTAACCCCAGGGGCGGACAATGAGCAGTTCTTC. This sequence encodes CASSLTPGADNEQFF.

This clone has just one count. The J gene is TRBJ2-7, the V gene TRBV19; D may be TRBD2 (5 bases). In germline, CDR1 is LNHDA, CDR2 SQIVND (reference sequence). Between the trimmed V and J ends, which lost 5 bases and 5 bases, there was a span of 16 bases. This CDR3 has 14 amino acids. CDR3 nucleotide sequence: TGTGCCAGTAGTCAGAGGGCCGGGGTCAACGAGCAGTACTTC. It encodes CASSQRAGVNEQYF.

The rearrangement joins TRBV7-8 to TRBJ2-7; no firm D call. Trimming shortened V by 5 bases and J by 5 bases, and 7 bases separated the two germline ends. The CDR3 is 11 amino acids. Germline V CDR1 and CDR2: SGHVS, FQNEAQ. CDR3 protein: CASSRLDEQYF. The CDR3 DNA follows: TGTGCCAGCAGCCGTCTAGACGAGCAGTACTTC.

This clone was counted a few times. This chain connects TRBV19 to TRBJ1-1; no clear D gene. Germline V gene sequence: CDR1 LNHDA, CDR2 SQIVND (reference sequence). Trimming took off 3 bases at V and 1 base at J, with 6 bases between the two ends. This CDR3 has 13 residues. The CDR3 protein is CASSIPGNTEAFF. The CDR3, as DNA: TGTGCCAGTAGTATCCCAGGGAACACTGAAGCTTTCTTT.

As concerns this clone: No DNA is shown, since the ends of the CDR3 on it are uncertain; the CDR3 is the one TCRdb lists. This CDR3 reads CASSLGTGGGPQHF. V and J are TRBV28 and TRBJ1-5. Germline V gene sequence: CDR1 MDHEN, CDR2 SYDVKM. Including both end residues, the CDR3 is 14 amino acids long.

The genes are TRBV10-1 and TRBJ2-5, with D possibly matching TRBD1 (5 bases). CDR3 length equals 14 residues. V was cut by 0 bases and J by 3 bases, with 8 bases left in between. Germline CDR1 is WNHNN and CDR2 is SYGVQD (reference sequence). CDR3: CASSESGREETQYF. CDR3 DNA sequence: TGCGCCAGCAGTGAGTCGGGCAGGGAAGAGACCCAGTACTTC.

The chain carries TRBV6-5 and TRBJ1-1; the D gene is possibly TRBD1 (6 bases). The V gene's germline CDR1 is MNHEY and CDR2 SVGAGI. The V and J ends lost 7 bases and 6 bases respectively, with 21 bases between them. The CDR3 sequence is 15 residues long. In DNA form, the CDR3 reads TGTGCCAGCAACACGCGGACCAGGGGTAGGGCTGAAGCTTTCTTT. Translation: CASNTRTRGRAEAFF.

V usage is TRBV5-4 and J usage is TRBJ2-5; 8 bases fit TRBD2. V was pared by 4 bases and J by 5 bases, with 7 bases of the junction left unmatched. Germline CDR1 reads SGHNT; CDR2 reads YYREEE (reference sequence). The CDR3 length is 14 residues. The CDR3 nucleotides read TGTGCCAGCAGCAGAACGGGGGGGCCGGAGACCCAGTACTTC. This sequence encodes CASSRTGGPETQYF.

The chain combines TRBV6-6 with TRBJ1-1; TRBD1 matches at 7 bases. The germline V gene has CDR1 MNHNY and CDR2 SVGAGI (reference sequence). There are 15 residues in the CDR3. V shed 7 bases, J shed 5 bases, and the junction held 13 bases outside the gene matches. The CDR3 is CASTLGGRGWTEAFF. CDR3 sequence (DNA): TGTGCCAGCACCCTAGGGGGCAGGGGTTGGACTGAAGCTTTCTTT.

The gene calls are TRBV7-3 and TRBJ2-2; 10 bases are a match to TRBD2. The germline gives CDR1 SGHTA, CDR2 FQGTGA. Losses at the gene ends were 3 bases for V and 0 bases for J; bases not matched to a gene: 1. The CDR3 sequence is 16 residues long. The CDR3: CASSLLAGANTGELFF. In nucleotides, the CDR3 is TGTGCCAGCAGCTTGCTAGCGGGGGCGAACACCGGGGAGCTGTTTTTT.

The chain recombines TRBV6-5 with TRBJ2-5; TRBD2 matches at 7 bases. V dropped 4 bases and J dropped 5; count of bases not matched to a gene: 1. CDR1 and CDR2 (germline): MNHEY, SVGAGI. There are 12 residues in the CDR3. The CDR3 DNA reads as TGTGCCAGCAGTTCCGGGGGGGAGACCCAGTACTTC. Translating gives CASSSGGETQYF.

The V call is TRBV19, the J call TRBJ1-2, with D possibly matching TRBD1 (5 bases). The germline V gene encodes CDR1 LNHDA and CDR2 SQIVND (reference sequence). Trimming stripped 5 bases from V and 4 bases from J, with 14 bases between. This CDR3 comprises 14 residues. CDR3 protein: CASSSTVDGYGYTF. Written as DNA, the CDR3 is TGTGCCAGTAGTTCGACAGTTGACGGCTATGGCTACACCTTC.

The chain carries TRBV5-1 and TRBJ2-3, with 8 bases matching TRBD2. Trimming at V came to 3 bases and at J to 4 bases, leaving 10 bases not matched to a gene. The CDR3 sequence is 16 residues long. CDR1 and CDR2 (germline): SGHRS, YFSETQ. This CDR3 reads CASSSPMAGGADTQYF. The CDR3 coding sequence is TGCGCCAGCAGCTCCCCTATGGCGGGGGGTGCAGATACGCAGTATTTT.

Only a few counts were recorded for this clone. Here the CDR3 reads CASSYGLAVNEQFF. CDR3 DNA sequence: TGTGCCAGCAGTTACGGACTAGCGGTGAATGAGCAGTTCTTC. The rearrangement links TRBV6-5 to TRBJ2-1, with 10 bases aligning to TRBD2. There are 14 residues in the CDR3. CDR1 and CDR2 from the germline V gene are MNHEY and SVGAGI. J lost 7 bases, V lost 2 bases, and 2 bases had no gene match.

CDR3 amino acids: CSVDRSGGTEAFF. In nucleotides, the CDR3 is TGCAGCGTAGATCGATCAGGGGGCACTGAAGCTTTCTTT. The chain combines TRBV29-1 with TRBJ1-1; 7 bases match TRBD1. Trimming cost V 6 bases and J 4 bases; bases outside gene matches: 8. Germline CDR1 and CDR2: SQVTM and ANQGSEA. The CDR3 is made up of 13 amino acids.

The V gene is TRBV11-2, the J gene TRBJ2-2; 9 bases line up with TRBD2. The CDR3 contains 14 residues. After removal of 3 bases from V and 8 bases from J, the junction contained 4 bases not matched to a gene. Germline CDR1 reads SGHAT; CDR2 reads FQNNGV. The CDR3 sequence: CASSFSAGGGELFF. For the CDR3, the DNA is TGTGCCAGCAGCTTTTCAGCGGGGGGAGGGGAGCTGTTTTTT.